The 4 T cell receptor beta chains in this list originate from one sample, sequenced in a study of cytomegalovirus exposure and HLA in healthy donors. Primers for the PCR totalled 60 Vbeta and 13 Jbeta. Clones were sequenced by immunoSEQ multiplex PCR, and TCRdb holds only the in-frame ones, with some missing. The sample yields some 150,000 clones, approximately 65% seen once. The sequencing sample was made of PBMCs. These receptors came from a man between 35 and 55 years old in good health and CMV-seronegative.

This chain joins TRBV25-1 and TRBJ2-3; TRBD2 might be the D (6 bases). Germline loops: CDR1 MGHDK, CDR2 SYGVNS. V shed 5 bases and J shed 0 bases, with 12 bases lying between them. This CDR3 spans 15 amino acids. As DNA, the CDR3 is TGTGCCAGCAGTAGGGTTAGCGGAAGCACAGATACGCAGTATTTT. Its protein product is CASSRVSGSTDTQYF.

The chain recombines TRBV30 with TRBJ2-3, with TRBD2 identical over 11 bases. The germline CDR1 and CDR2 sequences are GTSNPN and SVGIG (reference sequence). The CDR3 has 16 amino acids. J gave up 3 bases and V 3 bases, and 8 bases lay outside the gene matches. This CDR3 reads CAWSGPVAGGTDTQYF. CDR3 nucleotide sequence: TGTGCCTGGAGCGGACCGGTAGCGGGAGGGACAGATACGCAGTATTTT.

J is TRBJ1-5 and V is TRBV2, with a possible D match to TRBD1 (6 bases). The V gene lost 9 bases and the J gene lost 3 bases, with 12 bases spanning the gap. This CDR3 region has 13 residues. Germline V lookup: CDR1 SNHLY, CDR2 FYNNEI. The CDR3: CASVWGPNQPQHF. The DNA of the CDR3 is TGTGCCAGTGTCTGGGGGCCCAATCAGCCCCAGCATTTT. Full variable domain (outside the CDR3, taken from reference TRBV2 and TRBJ1-5): EPEVTQTPSHQVTQMGQEVILRCVPISNHLYFYWYRQILGQKVEFLVSFYNNEISEKSEIFDDQFSVERPDGSNFTLKIRSTKLEDSAMYFCASVWGPNQPQHFGDGTRLSIL.

This clone was recorded a few times. The V gene is TRBV28, the J gene TRBJ2-7, with TRBD2 identical over 9 bases. The CDR3 has 17 amino acids. The V segment lost 7 bases and the J segment 6 bases; nucleotides outside the gene matches: 19. Germline CDR1 MDHEN, CDR2 SYDVKM. This chain's CDR3 is CASIGRGGQGALGEQYF. CDR3 in DNA: TGTGCCAGCATCGGGCGGGGGGGCCAAGGAGCTTTGGGCGAGCAGTACTTC.